These 14 T cell receptor beta chains came from one sample sequenced in a study of blood T cell repertoires in COVID-19. TCRdb's copy holds only in-frame clones and misses some; the assay was immunoSEQ multiplex PCR. The sample lists some 670,000 clones, more than 80% seen once, with roughly 0.25% in the top ten. The source material was peripheral blood. The receptors derive from a woman aged 18-29 years with acute or convalescent COVID-19.

The chain recombines TRBV30 with TRBJ1-5; D possibly corresponds to TRBD1 (5 bases). Trimming cost V 3 bases and J 7 bases, with 19 bases left between them. The CDR3 covers 15 residues. CDR1 is GTSNPN, CDR2 SVGIG, per germline (reference sequence). CDR3 bases: TGTGCCTGGAGCATTTTAGGGGTTATGGGCCAGCCCCAGCATTTT. This sequence encodes CAWSILGVMGQPQHF. Supplemented by reference TRBV30 and TRBJ1-5, the full variable domain reads SQTIHQWPATLVQPVGSPLSLECTVEGTSNPNLYWYRQAAGRGLQLLFYSVGIGQISSEVPQNLSASRPQDRQFILSSKKLLLSDSGFYLCAWSILGVMGQPQHFGDGTRLSIL.

This clone was seen a few times. The chain uses TRBV18 and TRBJ1-2; D is ambiguous. Germline-derived CDR1 and CDR2 are KGHSH and LQKENI. Trimming removed 5 bases at V and 4 bases at J, with 8 bases between. This CDR3 comprises 12 residues. The CDR3 reads CASSSETYGYTF. The CDR3 coding sequence is TGTGCCAGCTCATCAGAAACCTATGGCTACACCTTC.

J is TRBJ1-1 and V is TRBV23-1; D not resolved. TRBV23-1 is reported as an ORF; its role is uncertain. V was shortened by 3 bases and J by 0 bases, with 8 bases between the two germline ends. This CDR3 has 14 residues. CDR3 nucleotide sequence: TGCGCCAGCAGTCAGCTTGCAGTGAACACTGAAGCTTTCTTT. It specifies CASSQLAVNTEAFF.

This clone occurred once. The rearrangement joins TRBV6-5 to TRBJ2-7; D possibly corresponds to TRBD2 (6 bases). Trimming stripped 0 bases from V and 12 bases from J, with 12 bases between. CDR1 and CDR2 from the germline V gene are MNHEY and SVGAGI. This CDR3 contains 12 residues. CDR3 region: CASSYSSGEVYF. The CDR3 DNA reads TGTGCCAGCAGTTACTCTTCGGGGGAGGTGTACTTC.

The rearrangement links TRBV6-1 to TRBJ1-5, with D maybe TRBD1 (5 bases). The CDR3 is made up of 15 amino acids. V gave up 1 base and J gave up 7 bases, with 14 bases separating them. Germline CDR1 reads MNHNS; CDR2 reads SASEGT. DNA for the CDR3: TGTGCCAGCAGTGAAGTCAGGGAATGGTGGCAGCCCCAGCATTTT. Translating gives CASSEVREWWQPQHF.

The sample holds one count of this clone. This same CDR3 is encoded by further DNA sequences in the sample. The chain combines TRBV6-5 with TRBJ1-1, with D perhaps TRBD1 (5 bases). Germline CDR1 is MNHEY and CDR2 is SVGAGI. Deletions cut 2 bases from V and 4 bases from J, with 8 bases between. CDR3 length equals 13 residues. CDR3 loop: CASSYGRGTEAFF. In nucleotides, the CDR3 is TGTGCCAGCAGTTACGGAAGGGGCACTGAAGCTTTCTTT.

This sequence joins TRBV4-1 and TRBJ1-5; D might be TRBD1 (6 bases). V shed 0 bases and J shed 6 bases, with 12 bases lying between them. The CDR3 length is 15 residues. Looked up from germline, CDR1 is MGHRA and CDR2 is YSYEKL. Here the CDR3 reads CASSQDSGAGQPQHF. The DNA of the CDR3 is TGCGCCAGCAGCCAAGATTCAGGGGCAGGTCAGCCCCAGCATTTT.

The genes are TRBV2 and TRBJ2-3; TRBD2 might be the D (5 bases). The CDR3 consists of 13 residues. Germline V gene data show CDR1 as SNHLY and CDR2 as FYNNEI. V lost 7 bases and J lost 6, with 14 bases in between. CDR3 amino acids: CASIVARGDTQYF. In DNA, the CDR3 is TGTGCCAGCATTGTAGCCCGAGGGGATACGCAGTATTTT.

This rearrangement joins TRBV9 to TRBJ1-1, with D possibly being TRBD1 (5 bases). In germline, CDR1 is SGDLS, CDR2 YYNGEE. The CDR3 spans 15 residues. Between the trimmed V and J ends, which lost 4 bases and 5 bases, there was a span of 18 bases. As DNA, the CDR3 is TGTGCCAGCAGCACATGGGACTCCCTGGGGACTGAAGCTTTCTTT. Its translation is CASSTWDSLGTEAFF.

This clone has only a few counts. V is TRBV5-1 and J is TRBJ1-1, with D unclear. Germline CDR1 and CDR2: SGHRS and YFSETQ. This CDR3 region has 18 residues. Trimming shortened V by 3 bases and J by 3 bases, and 24 bases separated the two germline ends. CDR3 nucleotides: TGCGCCAGCAGCTACGGCCACAGAATCGACGCGCGGGACACTGAAGCTTTCTTT. Its translation: CASSYGHRIDARDTEAFF.

This chain uses TRBV14 with TRBJ1-2; D is perhaps TRBD1 (6 bases). There are 12 residues in the CDR3. Trimming took 6 bases from V and 3 from J, leaving 8 bases between them. CDR1 and CDR2 from the germline V gene are SGHDN and FVKESK. The CDR3 bases are TGTGCCAGCAGTCCAGGGGACTATGGCTACACCTTC. As protein: CASSPGDYGYTF.

This chain links TRBV6-6 with TRBJ1-2, with 7 bases identical to TRBD1. The germline gives CDR1 MNHNY, CDR2 SVGAGI (reference sequence). The J segment lost 8 bases and the V segment lost 4 bases, leaving 4 bases of the junction unmatched. The CDR3 runs to 12 residues. The CDR3 DNA reads as TGTGCCAGCAGTTCGGGGACAGTCGGCTACACCTTC. It translates to CASSSGTVGYTF.

This sequence joins TRBV11-3 and TRBJ1-1; weak D call: TRBD1 (6 bases). The germline gives CDR1 SGHNT, CDR2 YENEEA. Trimming took off 5 bases at V and 4 bases at J, with 23 bases between the two ends. CDR3 length equals 17 residues. CDR3: CASSPNTGSMGSTEAFF. The DNA for the CDR3 is TGTGCCAGCAGCCCCAATACAGGGTCGATGGGTAGCACTGAAGCTTTCTTT.

This chain links TRBV6-5 with TRBJ1-5; TRBD1 might be the D (5 bases). Germline V CDR1 and CDR2: MNHEY, SVGAGI. The ends were cut back, 7 bases at V and 6 bases at J, with 16 bases in the middle. The CDR3 sequence is 14 residues long. The CDR3 sequence is CASTGLEGSQPQHF. CDR3 DNA: TGTGCCAGCACGGGCTTGGAGGGGAGTCAGCCCCAGCATTTT.